This T cell receptor beta chain stems from a study of blood T cells in healthy people across ages (dated by TCRdb to 2014 to 2015). With regard to the full study: In model experiments, template switching captured about one uniquely barcoded TCR beta cDNA molecule for every two T cells. To track age-related changes in TCR beta repertoire diversity, the study relied on deep sequencing normalized with unique cDNA molecular identifiers. The donors were split into four age groups: young (average 16 years), middle-aged (nearly 40), aged (about 56) and long-lived (roughly 80). Donors of different ages were randomly distributed across sequencing lanes to avoid experimental bias. For two donors (one aged 18 to 29 and one aged 80 or older), the study analyzed two additional independent replicas of 1 million unique cDNA reads from the same blood draw. On the study overall, not on this receptor specifically: Estimates of total diversity from one million sequenced T cells were regarded as lower bounds and underestimates. Because the CMV infection status of the donors was unknown, age-related changes in expanded clonotypes may potentially have been confounded. As age increased, observed TCR beta diversity per million T cells dropped in a roughly linear way, and a significant reduction was already evident by age around 41. Because profiling used bulk unsorted PBMCs, naive and antigen-experienced compartments could not be compared conclusively. A strong correlation was found between observed TCR beta diversity and the percentage of naive T cells measured by flow cytometry. Compared with the aged group, the long-lived group had more naive CD4+ T cells, fewer expanded clones and increased TCR diversity, suggesting age selection.

Sequences ENHRY (CDR1) and SYGVKD (CDR2) are obtained from the germline V gene. From the cysteine up to the phenylalanine, the CDR3 has a length of 12 residues. Just CDR3 DNA is preserved here, 36 bases in frame from base 1. Trimming removed 8 bases from V and 9 bases from J, leaving 16 bases between the germline ends. Comment on this clonotype: The clone's antigen remains unknown. Base qualities were left out, and no much larger clone turns up one base away.

Systemically healthy Caucasian individuals from Russia, approximately 39 in total and aged about 6 to 90 years, were included as donors. About 10 milliliters of peripheral blood were drawn from each donor into EDTA-treated Vacutainer tubes. Ficoll-Paque density-gradient centrifugation was used to isolate PBMCs, with at least 6.5 million per sample. Trizol reagent was used to extract total RNA from the PBMCs, yielding at least 6 micrograms per sample. For every donor, flow cytometry on a PBMC aliquot measured the percentage of naive CD45RAhigh/CD27high T cells. Libraries came from 5' RACE. TCRdb records Illumina HiSeq 2500 as the sequencer. A second PCR of about 6 to 12 cycles was run with a J-beta primer mix and a sample-barcoded 5' primer. A unique molecular identifier was introduced onto each TCR beta cDNA molecule by a template-switch 5' adaptor carrying 12 random nucleotides. Each sample yielded at least 2.5 million CDR3-containing paired-end reads. First-strand cDNA synthesis was performed from all RNA using the Mint cDNA synthesis kit, with priming by a TRBC-specific oligonucleotide. All cDNA was treated with uracil-DNA glycosylase and then went through a first 18-cycle PCR with the universal primers M1SS and BC2_uni_R. As for the authors' bioinformatics: For normalization, 1 million high-quality reads were randomly selected from each sample, with every read carrying a distinct molecular identifier. Instead of being binned into consensus sequences, reads that shared molecular identifiers were thrown out. CDR3 identification, clonotype clustering and error correction used MiTCR with a Q25 quality threshold and the strictest error-elimination algorithm. A nonparametric unseen species model with Euler transformation was used to estimate lower-bound total TCR beta diversity. TCRdb's own reprocessing of the public reads used fastp at Q25 and MiXCR and kept productive beta chains. Every distinct CDR3 protein forms one entry, paired with its most common genes and DNA. In this record, the V and J calls reflect TCRdb's handling and not the investigators' own analysis. For this sample the table gives over 600,000 distinct CDR3 sequences, of which 46% were detected only once. Around 18% of the sample is held by the ten biggest clonotypes.

The sequence derives from a man older than 75 in good health. The chain employs TRBV10-3 and TRBJ1-1; TRBD1 is a weak D gene call, 5 bases matching. The sequencing sample was made of blood. Read as DNA, the sequence is TGTGCCATCGGCCCGGGGGTTCGAAAAGCTTTCTTT. Translated, this gives CAIGPGVRKAFF.